The clone carrying this TCR beta chain was counted between two and nine times. Its antigen is unknown. This sample was included in a study of T cells in Graves' hyperthyroidism and ophthalmopathy. General study points: Ophthalmopathy was identified by the model a median 6.5 months ahead of onset. Blood also carried most thyroid clonotypes expanded above 0.001. Researchers report that a 13 V-J model separated ophthalmopathy from stable hyperthyroidism.

RNA transcripts provided the source from which TCR beta CDR3 regions were amplified. The TCR CDR3 was amplified in a first-round RT-PCR using the HTBI primer set. TCRdb reprocessed the multiplex PCR reads via MiXCR and lists one record per CDR3 protein. The sample comprises some 300,000 distinct CDR3 sequences, roughly 19% of which are singletons, and roughly 40% rests with the top ten. The length of the CDR3 is 16 residues. The V end lost 4 bases, the J end lost 0 bases, and 14 bases lay between the germline ends. Germline V CDR1 and CDR2: SGDLS, YYNGEE. Exclusions: uncontrolled infection, other autoimmune disease, pregnancy, lactation.

The rearrangement joins TRBV9 to TRBJ1-3, with D unclear. This sequence was found in a man aged 45-60 years with Graves' ophthalmopathy. Specimen: blood. The CDR3 bases are TGTGCCAGCAGCCCGACGAACAGCGCCTCTGGAAACACCATATATTTT. Protein: CASSPTNSASGNTIYF.